The T cell receptor (beta chain) described here comes from a study of patients and donors after allogeneic stem cell transplantation. TCRdb recomputed calls from the RT-PCR reads with MiXCR, one row per CDR3 protein. The repertoire holds 150,000 or so distinct CDR3 sequences, with approximately 24% as singletons. The source is a human donor who was either an allogeneic HSCT recipient or a stem cell or donor lymphocyte infusion donor (not recorded which). It is not recorded whose cells these are; they may come from a transplant donor. The sample taken for sequencing was blood, either unsorted or a sorted T cell fraction (not recorded which).

The CDR3 DNA sequence: TGTGCCAGCAGCTTAGGCGGGACAGGGATTCAGCCCCAGCATTTT. It is translated as CASSLGGTGIQPQHF. The rearrangement links TRBV7-9 to TRBJ1-5, with TRBD1 matching over 9 bases. CDR3 size: 15 residues. V trimming: 1 base; J trimming: 6 bases; junction bases outside the gene matches: 4. The germline V gene encodes CDR1 SEHNR and CDR2 FQNEAQ (reference sequence).